This entry lists 21 T cell receptor beta chains sequenced from one sample in a study of CD8+ T cells in alopecia areata. Noted treatment: oral pan-JAK inhibitor, 5-10 mg twice daily. In each case, RNA was isolated and then reverse transcribed into cDNA as the sequencing template. Sequenced by immunoSEQ multiplex PCR; TCRdb stores in-frame clones only, minus some. The sample has some 95,000 clones; 44% are singletons. Specimen: CD8+ T cells sorted from blood, collected at week 24, from a patient treated with tofacitinib. The receptors were sampled from a human donor with alopecia areata.

This clone appeared a few times. The rearrangement links TRBV30 to TRBJ2-7; D is uncertain. In germline, CDR1 is GTSNPN, CDR2 SVGIG (reference sequence). Trimming left V 4 bases short and J 6 bases short, with 16 bases between. The CDR3 has 13 amino acids. CDR3 bases: TGTGCCTGGAACCACGGTTCCCAAGCCGAGCAGTACTTC. This translates into CAWNHGSQAEQYF. Full variable domain (rest looked up from reference TRBV30 and TRBJ2-7): SQTIHQWPATLVQPVGSPLSLECTVEGTSNPNLYWYRQAAGRGLQLLFYSVGIGQISSEVPQNLSASRPQDRQFILSSKKLLLSDSGFYLCAWNHGSQAEQYFGPGTRLTVT.

V usage is TRBV27 and J usage is TRBJ2-3, with unresolved D. V shed 6 bases and J shed 9 bases, with 16 bases lying between them. CDR1 and CDR2 (germline): MNHEY, SMNVEV (reference sequence). The CDR3 is 13 residues long. This CDR3 reads CASSFSVRATQYF. The CDR3 bases are TGTGCCAGCAGCTTTTCCGTACGGGCGACGCAGTATTTT.

This chain links TRBV29-1 with TRBJ2-7; unclear D gene. V was trimmed by 3 bases and J by 2 bases, leaving 5 bases between them. The CDR3 consists of 11 residues. CDR1 and CDR2 from the germline V gene are SQVTM and ANQGSEA. The CDR3 DNA follows: TGCAGCGTTGAGGAAGCCTACGAGCAGTACTTC. Amino acids: CSVEEAYEQYF.

Concerning this clone itself: An end of the junction does not agree with germline; a read error may underlie this. Other DNA sequences from this sample encode an identical CDR3 as well. J is TRBJ1-1 and V is TRBV9; D remains unclear. Germline V gene lookup returns CDR1 SGDLS and CDR2 YYNGEE. The CDR3 length is 13 residues. CDR3 sequence reads: CASSVGSNTEAFF. The CDR3 DNA follows: TGTGCCAGCAGCGTGGGTTCCAACACTGAAGCCTTCTTT.

This chain uses TRBV6-5 with TRBJ2-2, with a tentative D call TRBD2 (6 bases). V shed 5 bases and J shed 1 base, with 8 bases lying between them. The germline gives CDR1 MNHEY, CDR2 SVGAGI. This CDR3 is built from 14 residues. CDR3: CASSLSGNTGELFF. CDR3 coding DNA: TGTGCCAGCAGTCTTAGCGGGAACACCGGGGAGCTGTTTTTT.

V usage is TRBV11-3 and J usage is TRBJ2-7; D gene uncertain. Trimming took 2 bases from V and 7 from J, leaving 12 bases between them. Germline V gene data show CDR1 as SGHNT and CDR2 as YENEEA. The CDR3 loop spans 13 amino acids. CDR3 residues: CASSLKPLGEQYF. CDR3 DNA sequence: TGTGCCAGCAGCTTAAAGCCCCTTGGGGAGCAGTACTTC.

The chain uses TRBV5-6 and TRBJ1-2; 9 bases align to TRBD1. The CDR3 covers 12 residues. The germline gives CDR1 SGHDT, CDR2 YYEEEE. V was clipped by 3 bases and J by 7 bases; unmatched bases: 1. CDR3 DNA: TGTGCCAGCAGCTGGGACAGGGTTGGCTACACCTTC. Translated, it gives CASSWDRVGYTF.

The V gene is TRBV27, the J gene TRBJ2-3; D call uncertain. Germline V gene lookup returns CDR1 MNHEY and CDR2 SMNVEV (reference sequence). With 4 bases removed from V and 4 bases from J, the gap between germline ends came to 18 bases. The CDR3 runs 16 residues. CDR3 nucleotide sequence: TGTGCCAGCAGTTCCTCGGGTCATCCCCGGGCAGATACGCAGTATTTT. Protein sequence: CASSSSGHPRADTQYF.

CDR3 loop: CASSPRTGWNQETQYF. CDR3 DNA: TGCGCCAGCAGCCCTAGGACAGGGTGGAACCAAGAGACCCAGTACTTC. The rearrangement uses TRBV5-1 and TRBJ2-5; 8 bases map to TRBD1. Germline CDR1 reads SGHRS; CDR2 reads YFSETQ. The CDR3 contains 16 residues. V lost 4 bases, J lost 0 bases, and 8 bases stayed unmatched.

The chain joins TRBV7-8 to TRBJ2-3; a weak D match, TRBD2 (6 bases). The CDR3 consists of 15 residues. The germline CDR1 and CDR2 sequences are SGHVS and FQNEAQ. Trimming left V 2 bases short and J 1 base short, with 10 bases between. CDR3: CASSLMREGTDTQYF. In DNA form, the CDR3 reads TGTGCCAGCAGCTTAATGCGGGAAGGCACAGATACGCAGTATTTT.

This chain connects TRBV7-9 to TRBJ2-2, with D unresolved. The V end lost 4 bases, the J end lost 5 bases, and 17 bases lay between the germline ends. CDR1 and CDR2 (germline): SEHNR, FQNEAQ (reference sequence). The CDR3 loop spans 16 amino acids. CDR3 sequence (DNA): TGTGCCAGCAGCTCTCCATCAACCGCCTCGACCGGGGAGCTGTTTTTT. This translates into CASSSPSTASTGELFF.

The sample holds many counts of this clone. This chain joins TRBV4-2 and TRBJ2-7; 9 nucleotides match TRBD1. V shed 2 bases, J shed 3 bases, and the junction held 8 bases outside the gene matches. Germline CDR1 and CDR2: LGHNA and YNFKEQ. The CDR3 sequence is 16 residues long. CDR3 in amino acids: CASSQSHGTGSYEQYF. Here the CDR3 DNA reads TGTGCCAGCAGCCAATCGCATGGGACAGGGAGCTACGAGCAGTACTTC.

In DNA form, the CDR3 reads TGTGCCAGCAGCTTAGATCCCACTGAAGCTTTCTTT. It specifies CASSLDPTEAFF. This chain joins TRBV13 and TRBJ1-1; D is unresolved. The CDR3 totals 12 residues. The germline gives CDR1 PRHDT, CDR2 FYEKMQ (reference sequence). Trimming cost V 1 base and J 4 bases, with 4 bases left between them.

CDR3 loop: CASSQDPSGYTF. The CDR3 DNA sequence: TGCGCCAGCAGCCAAGATCCTTCGGGCTACACCTTC. The rearrangement uses TRBV4-1 and TRBJ1-2; unclear D gene. CDR1 is MGHRA, CDR2 YSYEKL, per germline. V was clipped by 0 bases and J by 8 bases, with 7 bases between them. This CDR3 is built from 12 residues.

The gene calls are TRBV5-1 and TRBJ1-1, with D maybe TRBD1 (6 bases). CDR3 length: 14 amino acids. The V and J ends lost 4 bases and 7 bases respectively, with 17 bases between them. Germline V CDR1 and CDR2: SGHRS, YFSETQ. In nucleotides, the CDR3 is TGCGCCAGCAGCCCTGTTCAGGGGCTAGTTGAAGCTTTCTTT. Protein product: CASSPVQGLVEAFF.

This chain connects TRBV7-2 to TRBJ2-1; no clear D. This CDR3 contains 12 residues. From germline, CDR1 is SGHTA and CDR2 FQGNSA. V lost 5 bases and J lost 10, with 12 bases in between. CDR3 DNA: TGTGCCAGCAGCCTGAACCCCTGGGAGCAGTTCTTC. Translated, it gives CASSLNPWEQFF.

The V and J genes are TRBV5-1 and TRBJ2-2; D is perhaps TRBD1 (6 bases). Germline assignment: CDR1 SGHRS and CDR2 YFSETQ. This CDR3 has 16 residues. The V and J ends lost 4 bases and 6 bases respectively, with 19 bases between them. Here the CDR3 DNA reads TGCGCCAGCAGCCCGCCTAACAGGGAAGGTTCCGGGGAGCTGTTTTTT. It yields the protein CASSPPNREGSGELFF.

The chain has TRBV29-1 and TRBJ2-6; D not certain. V lost 6 bases, J lost 1 base, and 10 bases lay in between. Germline values: CDR1 SQVTM, CDR2 ANQGSEA. The CDR3 sequence is 14 residues long. The CDR3 DNA follows: TGCAGCGTGTCGCTGGTGTCTGGGGCCAACGTCCTGACTTTC. Residues: CSVSLVSGANVLTF. Drawing the rest from reference TRBV29-1 and TRBJ2-6, the complete variable domain is SAVISQKPSRDICQRGTSLTIQCQVDSQVTMMFWYRQQPGQSLTLIATANQGSEATYESGFVIDKFPISRPNLTFSTLTVSNMSPEDSSIYLCSVSLVSGANVLTFGAGSRLTVL.

This clone is deemed medium-sized. This sequence joins TRBV7-2 and TRBJ1-2; 10 positions match TRBD1. Germline CDR1 is SGHTA and CDR2 is FQGNSA. Germline trimming cut 5 bases from V and 3 bases from J; bases unmatched to any gene: 3. The CDR3 is 14 residues long. The CDR3 spells CASSQGTGDYGYTF. CDR3 bases: TGTGCCAGCAGCCAAGGGACAGGGGACTATGGCTACACCTTC.

This clone appeared a few times. This sequence joins TRBV11-2 and TRBJ2-7; tentatively, D is TRBD1 (6 bases). The V end was cut by 1 base, the J end by 3 bases, with 13 bases between. Germline V gene sequence: CDR1 SGHAT, CDR2 FQNNGV. The CDR3 runs 15 residues. DNA for the CDR3: TGTGCCAGCAGCTTAGGCGTTCACAGGGTCTACGAGCAGTACTTC. Its translation is CASSLGVHRVYEQYF.

This chain links TRBV4-2 with TRBJ2-7; TRBD2 agrees at 9 bases. J gave up 3 bases and V 0 bases, and 3 bases lay outside the gene matches. The CDR3 is made up of 15 amino acids. CDR1 is LGHNA, CDR2 YNFKEQ, per germline. The CDR3 DNA is TGTGCCAGCAGCCAAGAAAAAGCGGGAGGCTACGAGCAGTACTTC. Its protein product is CASSQEKAGGYEQYF.